The 17 T cell receptor beta chains listed next were all sequenced from one sample in a study of CD8 T cells in ankylosing spondylitis. Study-wide findings and caveats: A motif in TCR beta, a set of seven to nine highly homologous variants, appeared characteristic of ankylosing spondylitis blood.

The antigens of these receptors remain unknown. TCRdb fed the 5' RACE reads into MiXCR, producing one record per CDR3 protein. The sample holds hundreds of thousands of distinct CDR3 sequences; 12% are singletons and the top ten take roughly 0.51%. The specimen was blood, either unsorted or a sorted T cell fraction (not recorded which). The receptors come from a male donor with ankylosing spondylitis.

This clonotype was recorded a few times. The rearrangement uses TRBV6-1 and TRBJ1-5; 8 positions agree with TRBD1. There are 16 residues in the CDR3. Germline trimming cut 6 bases from V and 2 bases from J; bases unmatched to any gene: 9. Germline V gene lookup returns CDR1 MNHNS and CDR2 SASEGT. The CDR3 DNA reads TGTGCCAGCAGCCGACAGGGGATCGGAGGCAATCAGCCCCAGCATTTT. This sequence encodes CASSRQGIGGNQPQHF.

Only a few counts were recorded for this clonotype. The chain uses TRBV7-2 and TRBJ2-7, with D unclear. In germline, CDR1 is SGHTA, CDR2 FQGNSA. The CDR3 is made up of 13 amino acids. V was trimmed by 4 bases and J by 6 bases, leaving 13 bases between them. The CDR3 DNA sequence: TGTGCCAGCAGCTCACGGACCCCCAGCGAGCAGTACTTC. The encoded protein is CASSSRTPSEQYF.

Only a few counts were recorded for this clonotype. J is TRBJ1-1 and V is TRBV7-2; no definite D call. The CDR3 runs 12 residues. V was shortened by 1 base and J by 9 bases, with 9 bases between the two germline ends. From germline, CDR1 is SGHTA and CDR2 FQGNSA. The CDR3 loop reads CASSLGIRKAFF. In DNA, the CDR3 is TGTGCCAGCAGCTTAGGTATTAGGAAAGCTTTCTTT.

This rearrangement joins TRBV18 to TRBJ1-1, with no clear D. V dropped 2 bases and J dropped 4 bases, with 14 bases sitting between them. This CDR3 contains 15 residues. Germline assignment: CDR1 KGHSH and CDR2 LQKENI. Here the CDR3 DNA reads TGTGCCAGCTCACCAGCTCACCTCCGGGGCACTGAAGCTTTCTTT. It specifies CASSPAHLRGTEAFF.

V gene TRBV6-2 or TRBV6-3 combines with J gene TRBJ2-3; D is undetermined. The CDR3 runs 12 residues. Germline V gives CDR1 MNHEY, CDR2 SVGEGT. Trimming stripped 4 bases from V and 6 bases from J, with 8 bases between. The CDR3 loop reads CASSSRRDTQYF. The CDR3 DNA is TGTGCCAGCAGTTCCCGGCGGGATACGCAGTATTTT.

The CDR3 here is CSARTDSRDTSSSYNEQFF. For the CDR3, the DNA is TGCAGTGCTAGAACTGACTCCCGGGACACTTCGAGCTCCTACAATGAGCAGTTCTTC. The chain uses TRBV20-1 and TRBJ2-1; D is possibly TRBD1 (6 bases). Germline V gives CDR1 DFQATT, CDR2 SNEGSKA (reference sequence). V lost 2 bases to trimming and J lost 0 bases, with 23 bases between them. This CDR3 has 19 residues.

This clonotype has just a few counts. The CDR3 DNA follows: TGTGCCAGCAGTTTATTTGGACAGGGACCCCAAGAGACCCAGTACTTC. Translation gives CASSLFGQGPQETQYF. This sequence joins TRBV28 and TRBJ2-5; 8 bases fit TRBD1. This CDR3 has 16 residues. V was pared by 1 base and J by 1 base, with 5 bases of the junction left unmatched. Per germline, CDR1 MDHEN and CDR2 SYDVKM.

There are a few counts of this clonotype. J is TRBJ2-1 and V is TRBV5-5; D might be TRBD1 (5 bases). This CDR3 has 16 amino acids. Germline V gene data show CDR1 as SGHKS and CDR2 as YYEKEE (reference sequence). Trimming took off 4 bases at V and 4 bases at J, with 18 bases between the two ends. The CDR3 loop reads CASSQETVRLYNEQFF. CDR3 nucleotides: TGTGCCAGCAGCCAAGAGACAGTCCGCCTTTACAATGAGCAGTTCTTC.

This clonotype was counted between two and nine times. V usage is TRBV20-1 and J usage is TRBJ2-1; a possible D gene is TRBD2 (7 bases). Trimming removed 3 bases from V and 7 bases from J, with 22 bases in between. The CDR3 sequence is 16 residues long. Germline values: CDR1 DFQATT, CDR2 SNEGSKA (reference sequence). The DNA for the CDR3 is TGCAGTGCTAGTCTGGGGGGGGGGCCTATGGTGAATGAGCAGTTCTTC. Encoded protein: CSASLGGGPMVNEQFF.

The V gene is TRBV20-1, the J gene TRBJ2-7; perhaps D is TRBD1 or TRBD2 (5 bases each). Trimming removed 3 bases at V and 3 bases at J, with 9 bases between. Germline CDR1 is DFQATT and CDR2 is SNEGSKA (reference sequence). The CDR3 extends over 12 amino acids. The CDR3 nucleotides read TGCAGTGCTAGCAGTGGGGGCTACGAGCAGTACTTC. The encoded protein is CSASSGGYEQYF.

This clonotype was found many times. This chain links TRBV20-1 with TRBJ1-2, with D possibly TRBD1 on 5 matching bases. The length of the CDR3 is 12 residues. Trimming pared 5 bases from V and 4 bases from J, leaving 11 bases between. Germline values: CDR1 DFQATT, CDR2 SNEGSKA (reference sequence). The CDR3 region is CSAPDSIYGYTF. The CDR3 DNA follows: TGCAGTGCTCCCGACAGCATCTATGGCTACACCTTC.

This clonotype was found a few times. The rearrangement joins TRBV2 to TRBJ2-1; the D gene is possibly TRBD2 (6 bases). This CDR3 region has 14 residues. V was trimmed by 7 bases and J by 0 bases, leaving 10 bases between them. In germline, CDR1 is SNHLY, CDR2 FYNNEI. The CDR3, as DNA: TGTGCCAGCATCCGGGAGAGCTCCTACAATGAGCAGTTCTTC. Protein: CASIRESSYNEQFF. The full variable domain, rest sourced from reference TRBV2 and TRBJ2-1, is EPEVTQTPSHQVTQMGQEVILRCVPISNHLYFYWYRQILGQKVEFLVSFYNNEISEKSEIFDDQFSVERPDGSNFTLKIRSTKLEDSAMYFCASIRESSYNEQFFGPGTRLTVL.

This rearrangement joins TRBV20-1 to TRBJ2-1; D could derive from TRBD1 or TRBD2 (5 bases each). V shed 4 bases and J shed 7 bases, with 14 bases lying between them. In germline, CDR1 is DFQATT, CDR2 SNEGSKA (reference sequence). This CDR3 is built from 13 residues. The CDR3 DNA is TGCAGTGCTATCCCCCCCTGGGGGAATGAGCAGTTCTTC. Protein sequence: CSAIPPWGNEQFF.

This clonotype was recorded a few times. The chain has TRBV6-5 and TRBJ1-5; TRBD1 is a possible D gene (6 bases). This CDR3 has 14 residues. The V gene lost 2 bases and the J gene lost 7 bases, with 12 bases spanning the gap. The germline CDR1 and CDR2 sequences are MNHEY and SVGAGI. The CDR3 region is CASSYVAGEQPQHF. In DNA form, the CDR3 reads TGTGCCAGCAGTTACGTCGCAGGGGAACAGCCCCAGCATTTT.

This clonotype showed up many times. V gene TRBV10-3 combines with J gene TRBJ2-5; no reliable D call. CDR1 is ENHRY, CDR2 SYGVKD, per germline. Between the trimmed V and J ends, which lost 2 bases and 5 bases, there was a span of 6 bases. The CDR3 consists of 12 residues. CDR3 residues: CAISEAWETQYF. CDR3 DNA sequence: TGTGCCATCAGTGAGGCCTGGGAGACCCAGTACTTC.

This clonotype was found once. V is TRBV18 and J is TRBJ2-1, with 8 bases matching TRBD2. With V trimmed by 2 bases and J by 4 bases, 7 bases remained unmatched. The CDR3 has 16 amino acids. Germline V gene data show CDR1 as KGHSH and CDR2 as LQKENI. The CDR3 sequence is CASSPARGGLYNEQFF. The CDR3 bases are TGTGCCAGCTCACCAGCACGGGGGGGCTTATACAATGAGCAGTTCTTC.

This chain links TRBV6-1 with TRBJ2-1; TRBD2 matches 16 bases. CDR3 length equals 16 residues. Germline values: CDR1 MNHNS, CDR2 SASEGT. V lost 6 bases to trimming and J lost 9 bases; unmatched junction nucleotides: 8. The CDR3 bases are TGTGCCAGCAGCCTTACGGGACTAGCGGGAGGGGCTGAGCAGTTCTTC. Translating it yields CASSLTGLAGGAEQFF.